A selection of T cell receptor beta chains follows, all from one sample in a study of PD-L1 blockade in urothelial cancer. This table comes from immunoSEQ multiplex PCR, and its TCRdb copy is limited to in-frame clones, with some not included. The data contain 68,000 or so clones, 80% to 90% of them seen just once; the ten biggest clones take up 4.5% to 6%. This specimen consisted of PBMCs, obtained around atezolizumab (anti-PD-L1) treatment. Receptor source: a man between 65 and 85 years old with urothelial cancer. Each CDR3 is given with its conserved first and last residue. A D gene is named only where the DNA matches it firmly. Size tells how often a clone was seen (once, few, many) or the class of an expanded clone, and some rows leave it out.

cdr3_length,j_call,d_call,clone_size,v_call,cdr3_nt,cdr3_aa
16,TRBJ2-2,TRBD2,NA,TRBV5-5,TGTGCCAGCAGCGCGGGACTAGCGGCGAACACCGGGGAGCTGTTTTTT,CASSAGLAANTGELFF
13,TRBJ1-2,NA,NA,TRBV10-3,TGTGCCATCAGTGAGCAGGAAGGCTATGGCTACACCTTC,CAISEQEGYGYTF
16,TRBJ2-7,NA,NA,TRBV5-6,TGTGCCAGCAGCTTACAGGCGGGACAGACTCACTACGAGCAGTACTTC,CASSLQAGQTHYEQYF
14,TRBJ2-5,NA,NA,TRBV5-6,TGTGCCAGCAGCGGGGTAGGGGGGGCCGGGACCCAGTACTTC,CASSGVGGAGTQYF
14,TRBJ1-1,NA,NA,TRBV7-6,TGTGCCAGCAGCCCCTTGAGTACGAACACTGAAGCTTTCTTT,CASSPLSTNTEAFF
15,TRBJ2-7,NA,NA,TRBV12-5,TGTGCTAGTGGTTTGGGGGAGGTTAGCTCCTACGAGCAGTACTTC,CASGLGEVSSYEQYF
15,TRBJ2-7,TRBD1,NA,TRBV7-3,TGTGCCAGCAGCTTAACCCAGGCAGGGGGCGGCGAGCAGTACTTC,CASSLTQAGGGEQYF
13,TRBJ2-7,TRBD1,NA,TRBV2,TGTGCCAGCAGGGGGGACAGTCCCTACGAGCAGTACTTC,CASRGDSPYEQYF
13,TRBJ2-7,NA,NA,TRBV19,TGTGCCAGTAGTAAAGGGAGCTCCTACGAGCAGTACTTC,CASSKGSSYEQYF
15,TRBJ2-7,NA,NA,TRBV6-1,TGTGCCAGCAGTGAAGCCGACGACAGGACGGACGAGCAGTACTTC,CASSEADDRTDEQYF
15,TRBJ2-1,NA,few,TRBV27,TGTGCCAGCAGTTCCTCGGCGGGACCCTACAATGAGCAGTTCTTC,CASSSSAGPYNEQFF
13,TRBJ2-3,NA,NA,TRBV6-5,TGTGCCAGCGGACATCCTAGCACAGATACGCAGTATTTT,CASGHPSTDTQYF
15,TRBJ1-5,NA,NA,TRBV5-8,TGTGCCAGCAGCTTAGGGGACACTAGCAATCAGCCCCAGCATTTT,CASSLGDTSNQPQHF
13,TRBJ2-7,NA,NA,TRBV15,TGTGCCACCAGCACCCACTCATCGTACGAGCAGTACTTC,CATSTHSSYEQYF
16,TRBJ1-1,TRBD1,NA,TRBV5-1,TGCGCCAGCAGCTTGCTCCTCGGAGGGGGCCATACTGAAGCTTTCTTT,CASSLLLGGGHTEAFF
14,TRBJ2-2,NA,NA,TRBV18,TGTGCCAGCTCACCATACAGAAACACCGGGGAGCTGTTTTTT,CASSPYRNTGELFF
14,TRBJ2-7,NA,NA,TRBV2,TGTGCCAGCAGTGAACGGGCAGGGGTCTACGAGCAGTACTTC,CASSERAGVYEQYF
16,TRBJ2-1,NA,NA,TRBV19,TGTGCCAGTAGTATCGAACCAAGGGGCTCCTACAATGAGCAGTTCTTC,CASSIEPRGSYNEQFF
14,TRBJ2-1,TRBD2,NA,TRBV7-2,TGTGCCAGCAGCTTAGAACGGGAGGACAATGAGCAGTTCTTC,CASSLEREDNEQFF
15,TRBJ1-3,TRBD1,NA,TRBV5-6,TGTGCCAGCGGGGGACAGAGGAACTCTGGAAACACCATATATTTT,CASGGQRNSGNTIYF
12,TRBJ2-1,NA,NA,TRBV30,TGTGGGGGCCTCACAGGGCCCAATGAGCAGTTCTTC,CGGLTGPNEQFF
17,TRBJ1-2,NA,few,TRBV11-2,TGTGCCAGCAGCTCCCAATTTTCCGCGGGGGGGGCCGGGGGCTACACCTTC,CASSSQFSAGGAGGYTF
14,TRBJ2-3,NA,NA,TRBV11-2,TGTGCCAGCAGCATCTACCTGGTCACAGATACGCAGTATTTT,CASSIYLVTDTQYF